One sample yielded the 28 T cell receptor beta chains listed below, sequenced in a study of OX40 agonist ivuxolimab in advanced cancers. The library was generated by the immunoSEQ multiplex PCR assay. In TCRdb, the immuneACCESS table is reduced to in-frame sequences with V and J assigned. These tables do not hold every clone; where another copy was compared, an unresolved V gene accounts for under half, and the others remain unexplained. Recorded for this sample are around 35,000 clones; around 83% of them occurred a single time. 2.4% of the sample is taken by the ten largest. Sequencing used CD4+ or CD8+ T cells sorted from blood, obtained in a trial of the OX40 agonist ivuxolimab. All receptors come from an adult with an advanced solid tumor such as melanoma, head and neck, liver or kidney cancer.

This clone showed up just a few times. The chain combines TRBV6-1 with TRBJ2-7, with D perhaps TRBD2 (5 bases). Germline V gene lookup returns CDR1 MNHNS and CDR2 SASEGT. Trimming stripped 10 bases from V and 5 bases from J, with 12 bases between. The CDR3 is made up of 11 amino acids. CDR3 sequence: CATGFGNEQYF. Here the CDR3 DNA reads TGTGCCACCGGTTTCGGGAACGAGCAGTACTTC.

CDR3 DNA: TGTGCCAGTAGTATTACATGGGTCAAAAACATTCAGTACTTC. Protein product: CASSITWVKNIQYF. The genes are TRBV19 and TRBJ2-4, with unresolved D. Trimming left V 3 bases short and J 3 bases short, with 9 bases between. Germline V lookup: CDR1 LNHDA, CDR2 SQIVND (reference sequence). CDR3 length equals 14 residues. Looking up the rest from reference TRBV19 and TRBJ2-4 gives the full variable domain: DGGITQSPKYLFRKEGQNVTLSCEQNLNHDAMYWYRQDPGQGLRLIYYSQIVNDFQKGDIAEGYSVSREKKESFPLTVTSAQKNPTAFYLCASSITWVKNIQYFGAGTRLSVL.

A single count supports this clone. The chain employs TRBV19 and TRBJ2-3; 9 bases map to TRBD2. V was clipped by 4 bases and J by 4 bases; unmatched bases: 6. Per germline, CDR1 LNHDA and CDR2 SQIVND (reference sequence). The length of the CDR3 is 15 residues. This CDR3 is CASSTERGAADTQYF. In nucleotides, the CDR3 is TGTGCCAGTAGTACAGAGCGGGGGGCCGCAGATACGCAGTATTTT.

The chain recombines TRBV2 with TRBJ2-5; 7 bases are shared with TRBD2. Germline trimming cut 9 bases from V and 4 bases from J; bases unmatched to any gene: 11. Germline V gene sequence: CDR1 SNHLY, CDR2 FYNNEI. CDR3 length equals 14 residues. As DNA, the CDR3 is TGTGCCAGAAGAGCTACAACGGGGGGAGAGACCCAGTACTTC. Amino acids: CARRATTGGETQYF.

The rearrangement uses TRBV5-1 and TRBJ1-1, with TRBD1 identical over 7 bases. CDR3 length: 14 residues. Looked up from germline, CDR1 is SGHRS and CDR2 is YFSETQ. Unmatched junction bases numbered 7, after V lost 4 bases and J lost 4 bases. The CDR3 loop is CASSDMGQPTEAFF. DNA for the CDR3: TGCGCCAGCAGCGACATGGGACAGCCCACTGAAGCTTTCTTT. The complete variable domain, with remaining parts taken from reference TRBV5-1 and TRBJ1-1, reads KAGVTQTPRYLIKTRGQQVTLSCSPISGHRSVSWYQQTPGQGLQFLFEYFSETQRNKGNFPGRFSGRQFSNSRSEMNVSTLELGDSALYLCASSDMGQPTEAFFGQGTRLTVV.

Comments on this clone: Its ends do not fully match the called genes, so a read error is possible. The V call is TRBV23-1, the J call TRBJ2-6; maybe TRBD1 (6 bases). TRBV23-1 has ORF status, its function being uncertain. CDR3 length equals 18 residues. Written as DNA, the CDR3 is TGCGCCAGCAGTCGCCCGGACAGCTTGGACTCTGGGACCAACGTCCTGACTTTC. This codes for CASSRPDSLDSGTNVLTF.

J is TRBJ2-3 and V is TRBV19, with unresolved D. Trimming removed 1 base from V and 3 bases from J, with 5 bases in between. The CDR3 is 13 amino acids. CDR1 is LNHDA, CDR2 SQIVND, per germline (reference sequence). In nucleotides, the CDR3 is TGTGCCAGTAGTATAGGAGAGACAGATACGCAGTATTTT. This sequence encodes CASSIGETDTQYF.

The V call is TRBV30, the J call TRBJ1-2; possible D gene TRBD1, 6 bases. Germline V gene lookup returns CDR1 GTSNPN and CDR2 SVGIG (reference sequence). The CDR3 is 13 residues long. V lost 4 bases and J 5 bases, leaving 14 bases between the germline ends. The CDR3 sequence is CAWNPGVGYGYTF. The CDR3 DNA sequence: TGTGCCTGGAACCCAGGGGTGGGGTATGGCTACACCTTC.

The rearrangement joins TRBV7-9 to TRBJ1-1; D is possibly TRBD1 (5 bases). The CDR3 has 17 residues. Trimming pared 8 bases from V and 1 base from J, leaving 23 bases between. Germline V CDR1 and CDR2: SEHNR, FQNEAQ (reference sequence). CDR3 sequence: CASGGLRDGTSNTEAFF. The CDR3 DNA reads as TGTGCCAGCGGAGGACTTCGGGACGGTACTTCGAACACTGAAGCTTTCTTT. The variable domain in full, completed from reference TRBV7-9 and TRBJ1-1, reads DTGVSQNPRHKITKRGQNVTFRCDPISEHNRLYWYRQTLGQGPEFLTYFQNEAQLEKSRLLSDRFSAERPKGSFSTLEIQRTEQGDSAMYLCASGGLRDGTSNTEAFFGQGTRLTVV.

The chain combines TRBV11-1 with TRBJ2-7; D uncertain. The V end lost 1 base, the J end lost 0 bases, and 1 base lay between the germline ends. There are 12 residues in the CDR3. Germline-derived CDR1 and CDR2 are SGHAT and FQDESV (reference sequence). The CDR3 region has the DNA TGTGCCAGCAGCTTAGTCTCCTACGAGCAGTACTTC. Translated: CASSLVSYEQYF.

This clone turned up a few times. The rearrangement joins TRBV9 to TRBJ1-4, with 7 bases matching TRBD1. J gave up 5 bases and V 4 bases, and 11 bases lay outside the gene matches. The length of the CDR3 is 16 residues. Germline-derived CDR1 and CDR2 are SGDLS and YYNGEE. The CDR3 here is CASSRRGDSINEKLFF. The CDR3 nucleotides are TGTGCCAGCAGCCGGAGGGGGGACAGCATAAATGAAAAACTGTTTTTT.

V usage is TRBV7-8 and J usage is TRBJ2-1, with a possible D match to TRBD2 (6 bases). Trimming removed 5 bases from V and 5 bases from J, with 13 bases in between. The CDR3 covers 14 residues. Germline V gene data show CDR1 as SGHVS and CDR2 as FQNEAQ. The CDR3 bases are TGTGCCAGCAGCCAAATGCCGGGGGACAATGAGCAGTTCTTC. Protein sequence: CASSQMPGDNEQFF.

This chain's CDR3 is CASSVPLNYTF. CDR3 coding DNA: TGTGCCAGCAGTGTGCCATTAAACTACACCTTC. The J gene is TRBJ1-2, the V gene TRBV6-1, with unresolved D. CDR1 and CDR2 from the germline V gene are MNHNS and SASEGT. V was pared by 4 bases and J by 10 bases, with 10 bases between. There are 11 residues in the CDR3.

The chain joins TRBV7-2 to TRBJ2-7; either TRBD1 or TRBD2 may supply D (6 bases each). V lost 1 base and J 1 base, leaving 11 bases between the germline ends. The CDR3 extends over 15 amino acids. Germline lookup yields CDR1 SGHTA and CDR2 FQGNSA. DNA of the CDR3: TGTGCCAGCAGCTTAGTGGGGGGCGGGTCCTACGAGCAGTACTTC. Protein product: CASSLVGGGSYEQYF. The full variable domain, with the rest looked up from reference TRBV7-2 and TRBJ2-7, is GAGVSQSPSNKVTEKGKDVELRCDPISGHTALYWYRQSLGQGLEFLIYFQGNSAPDKSGLPSDRFSAERTGGSVSTLTIQRTQQEDSAVYLCASSLVGGGSYEQYFGPGTRLTVT.

This chain connects TRBV15 to TRBJ1-4, with 8 bases lining up with TRBD1. The CDR3 consists of 15 residues. The V and J ends lost 5 bases and 4 bases, in that order; junction bases with no gene match: 6. CDR1 is LNHNV, CDR2 YYDKDF, per germline (reference sequence). CDR3 sequence: CATSVRQGNNEKLFF. The CDR3 DNA follows: TGTGCCACCAGCGTGCGACAGGGGAATAATGAAAAACTGTTTTTT.

This clone occurred a few times. The J gene is TRBJ1-2, the V gene TRBV5-5; no reliable D call. The CDR3 is 13 residues long. Trimming took 4 bases from V and 8 from J, leaving 15 bases between them. Germline V gene data show CDR1 as SGHKS and CDR2 as YYEKEE (reference sequence). CDR3 in amino acids: CASSPPRSWGYTF. CDR3 in DNA: TGTGCCAGCAGCCCCCCGAGGTCCTGGGGCTACACCTTC.

V and J are TRBV11-2 and TRBJ2-3, with D possibly TRBD2 on 7 matching bases. Germline CDR1 and CDR2: SGHAT and FQNNGV. This CDR3 contains 16 residues. The V end lost 5 bases, the J end lost 11 bases, and 26 bases lay between the germline ends. In DNA form, the CDR3 reads TGTGCCAGCAGCCGGCCCGGACTAGAGGGGGTTGGAGGGCAGTATTTT. It specifies CASSRPGLEGVGGQYF.

The V call is TRBV19, the J call TRBJ1-3; D not resolved. Germline CDR1 LNHDA, CDR2 SQIVND (reference sequence). V lost 6 bases and J lost 0, with 15 bases in between. CDR3 length: 16 amino acids. The CDR3 is CASRAAWGSSGNTIYF. The CDR3 bases are TGTGCCAGTAGGGCAGCGTGGGGAAGCTCTGGAAACACCATATATTTT.

The chain recombines TRBV11-3 with TRBJ2-2; 7 bases align to TRBD2. Looked up from germline, CDR1 is SGHNT and CDR2 is YENEEA. CDR3 size: 16 residues. V lost 5 bases and J lost 5; bases outside the gene matches: 11. The CDR3 nucleotides read TGTGCCAGCAGCCCCGGTGCGGGGGTGGATACCGGGGAGCTGTTTTTT. Its translation is CASSPGAGVDTGELFF.

This clone was seen just once. The chain uses TRBV5-6 and TRBJ2-2; possible D gene TRBD2, 6 bases. This CDR3 spans 15 amino acids. The germline gives CDR1 SGHDT, CDR2 YYEEEE. V was shortened by 4 bases and J by 4 bases, with 14 bases between the two germline ends. The CDR3 protein is CASSPWVRGTGELFF. CDR3 sequence (DNA): TGTGCCAGCAGCCCATGGGTGCGGGGCACCGGGGAGCTGTTTTTT.

The chain uses TRBV28 and TRBJ1-2; 11 bases line up with TRBD1. The CDR3 is made up of 17 amino acids. V lost 7 bases, J lost 6 bases, and 16 bases stayed unmatched. Germline V gives CDR1 MDHEN, CDR2 SYDVKM. CDR3 sequence (DNA): TGTGCCAGCACCCTGAACGGACAGGGGGCTTTGTCAGATGGCTACACCTTC. Its protein product is CASTLNGQGALSDGYTF.

The chain carries TRBV27 and TRBJ1-6; D not resolved. This CDR3 has 13 amino acids. The V end lost 3 bases, the J end lost 8 bases, and 8 bases lay between the germline ends. Germline lookup yields CDR1 MNHEY and CDR2 SMNVEV (reference sequence). The CDR3, as DNA: TGTGCCAGCAGTTTTAACCGCGATTCACCCCTCCACTTT. Translation: CASSFNRDSPLHF.

The CDR3 region has the DNA TGTGCCAGTACCAGATTAGGGGGGGGTAACTATGGCTACACCTTC. Translated, it gives CASTRLGGGNYGYTF. This sequence joins TRBV19 and TRBJ1-2, with D maybe TRBD1 (6 bases). The germline V and J ends were trimmed by 7 bases and 1 base, with 16 bases remaining between them. In germline, CDR1 is LNHDA, CDR2 SQIVND (reference sequence). The CDR3 totals 15 residues.

The V call is TRBV10-3, the J call TRBJ2-1; tentative D call: TRBD1 (6 bases). The CDR3 spans 14 residues. Germline lookup yields CDR1 ENHRY and CDR2 SYGVKD. V lost 0 bases to trimming and J lost 9 bases, with 12 bases between them. The CDR3 DNA follows: TGTGCCATCAGTGAGTCGGGGGCAGGGGTTGAGCAGTTCTTC. This gives the protein CAISESGAGVEQFF.

V usage is TRBV9 and J usage is TRBJ2-1, with D maybe TRBD2 (5 bases). The CDR3 consists of 12 residues. The germline V gene encodes CDR1 SGDLS and CDR2 YYNGEE. The V end was cut by 3 bases, the J end by 9 bases, with 10 bases between. CDR3: CASSADFIEQFF. The DNA of the CDR3 is TGTGCCAGCAGCGCGGACTTCATTGAGCAGTTCTTC.

V usage is TRBV4-2 and J usage is TRBJ1-1, with a tentative D call TRBD1 (6 bases). This CDR3 spans 18 amino acids. Trimming took 0 bases from V and 3 from J, leaving 20 bases between them. In germline, CDR1 is LGHNA, CDR2 YNFKEQ. The CDR3 DNA is TGTGCCAGCAGCCAAGATCAGCCCGGGAGGGGGGTTTACACTGAAGCTTTCTTT. Residues: CASSQDQPGRGVYTEAFF.

This chain links TRBV30 with TRBJ1-4; no firm D call. The CDR3 totals 14 residues. Germline lookup yields CDR1 GTSNPN and CDR2 SVGIG (reference sequence). Deletions cut 0 bases from V and 4 bases from J, with 9 bases between. In DNA, the CDR3 is TGTGCCTGGAGTGTTCAAGCCTTTAATGAAAAACTGTTTTTT. Amino acid sequence: CAWSVQAFNEKLFF.

This sequence joins TRBV5-1 and TRBJ2-1, with 12 bases aligning to TRBD2. CDR3 length: 15 amino acids. The V gene end was trimmed by 0 bases and the J gene end by 12 bases; junction bases not matched to a gene: 7. Germline loops: CDR1 SGHRS, CDR2 YFSETQ. The DNA of the CDR3 is TGCGCCAGCAGCTTGGCAGCTAGCGGGGGGGCTCGGCAGTTCTTC. It translates to CASSLAASGGARQFF.